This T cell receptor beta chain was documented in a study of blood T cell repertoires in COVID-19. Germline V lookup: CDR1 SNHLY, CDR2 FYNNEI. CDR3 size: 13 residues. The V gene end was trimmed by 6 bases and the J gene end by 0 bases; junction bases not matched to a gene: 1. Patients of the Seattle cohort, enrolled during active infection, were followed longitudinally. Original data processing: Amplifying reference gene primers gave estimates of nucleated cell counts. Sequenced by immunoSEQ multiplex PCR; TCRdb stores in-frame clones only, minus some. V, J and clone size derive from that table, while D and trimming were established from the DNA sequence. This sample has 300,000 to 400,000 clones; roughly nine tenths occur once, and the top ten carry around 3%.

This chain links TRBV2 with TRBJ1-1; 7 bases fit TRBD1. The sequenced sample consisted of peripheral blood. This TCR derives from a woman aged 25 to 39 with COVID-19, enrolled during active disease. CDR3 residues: CASRQGLNTEAFF. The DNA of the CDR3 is TGTGCCAGCAGACAGGGGCTGAACACTGAAGCTTTCTTT.